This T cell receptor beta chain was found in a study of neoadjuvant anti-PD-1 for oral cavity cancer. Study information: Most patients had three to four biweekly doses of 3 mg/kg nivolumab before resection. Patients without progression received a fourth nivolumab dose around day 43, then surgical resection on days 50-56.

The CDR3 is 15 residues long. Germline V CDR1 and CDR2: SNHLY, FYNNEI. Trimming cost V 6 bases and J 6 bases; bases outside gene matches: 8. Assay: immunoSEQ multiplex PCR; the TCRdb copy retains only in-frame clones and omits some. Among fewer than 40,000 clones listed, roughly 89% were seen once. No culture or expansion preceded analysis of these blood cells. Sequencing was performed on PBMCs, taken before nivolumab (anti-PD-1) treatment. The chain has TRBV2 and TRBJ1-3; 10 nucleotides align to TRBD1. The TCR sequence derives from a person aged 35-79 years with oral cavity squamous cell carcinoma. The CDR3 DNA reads TGTGCCAGCAGCGGACAGGGGGTAGTTATAAACACCATATATTTT. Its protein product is CASSGQGVVINTIYF.